This TCR beta chain derives from a study of breast tumors, draining lymph nodes, adjacent tissues. Findings and limits, study-wide: Data only fit, rather than demonstrated, lymph node origin of most tumor T cells. Luminal-like breast cancer showed significantly higher tumor–nontumor repertoire similarity than basal-like. Compared with lymph nodes, tumors were less diverse; compared with nontumor tissue, more. Data fit most tumor T cells coming from lymph node, expanding in tumor.

TCRdb reanalysed the multiplex PCR reads using MiXCR and keeps one entry per CDR3 protein. This table holds 100,000 or so distinct CDR3 sequences, approximately 21% found once. Breast cancer patients provided tissue from their axillary draining lymph nodes. Remarks on this clonotype: The target antigen is unknown.

This CDR3 is 15 amino acids long. After removal of 2 bases from V and 5 bases from J, the junction contained 6 bases not matched to a gene. Germline CDR1 and CDR2: DFQATT and SNEGSKA (reference sequence). The chain is built from TRBV20-1 and TRBJ2-1, with 10 nucleotides matching TRBD2. The sequencing input was axillary lymph node tissue. This clonotype was obtained from a female donor with breast cancer. Some clones in this sample may be carry-over from other donors' samples. As DNA, the CDR3 is TGCAGTGCTAGACAAATAGCGGGGGGAGACAATGAGCAGTTCTTC. It codes for CSARQIAGGDNEQFF.